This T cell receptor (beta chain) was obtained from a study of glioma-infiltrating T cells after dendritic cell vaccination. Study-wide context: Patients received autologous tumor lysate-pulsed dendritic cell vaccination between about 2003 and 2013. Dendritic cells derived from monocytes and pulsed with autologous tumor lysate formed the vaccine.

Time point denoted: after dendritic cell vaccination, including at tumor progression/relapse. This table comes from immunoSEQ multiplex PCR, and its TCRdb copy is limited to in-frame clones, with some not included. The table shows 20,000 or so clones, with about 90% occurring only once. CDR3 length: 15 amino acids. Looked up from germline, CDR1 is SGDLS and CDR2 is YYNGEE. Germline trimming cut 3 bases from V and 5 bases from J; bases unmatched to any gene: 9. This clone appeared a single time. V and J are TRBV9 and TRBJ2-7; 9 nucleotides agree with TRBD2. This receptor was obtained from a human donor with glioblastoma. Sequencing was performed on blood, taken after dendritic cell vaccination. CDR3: CASSARGGGADEQYF. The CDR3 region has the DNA TGTGCCAGCAGCGCCCGCGGCGGGGGGGCCGACGAGCAGTACTTC.